Listed here are 8 T cell receptor beta chains from one sample, sequenced in a study of radiation and T cells in renal cell carcinoma. Time point reported: blood 2 weeks post-SBRT. Noted treatment: 15 Gy SBRT to primary tumor, nephrectomy 4 weeks later. The protocol was immunoSEQ multiplex PCR, while the TCRdb copy is restricted to in-frame clones and leaves out a portion. The table shows roughly 120,000 clones, with roughly 77% occurring only once. The sample here was blood, taken from a patient whose treatment included radiotherapy and nephrectomy. These receptors came from a woman aged 55 to 70 with renal cell carcinoma.

Only a few counts were recorded for this clone. The chain employs TRBV10-3 and TRBJ2-7; D possibly matches TRBD1 or TRBD2 (5 bases each). This CDR3 region has 14 residues. Germline loops: CDR1 ENHRY, CDR2 SYGVKD. V shed 5 bases and J shed 2 bases, with 13 bases lying between them. The CDR3 DNA reads TGTGCCATCAGTCCCCGGGGCTCACCCTACGAGCAGTACTTC. It codes for CAISPRGSPYEQYF.

The gene calls are TRBV15 and TRBJ2-7, with D possibly being TRBD2 (5 bases). Germline V gene lookup returns CDR1 LNHNV and CDR2 YYDKDF (reference sequence). The CDR3 spans 15 residues. Trimming left V 0 bases short and J 4 bases short, with 13 bases between. CDR3 DNA sequence: TGTGCCACCAGCAGAGATTTAGGAGAGGGATACGAGCAGTACTTC. This encodes CATSRDLGEGYEQYF.

In DNA, the CDR3 is TGTGCCGTGACAGGGGGTAGCTACGAGCAGTACTTC. This gives the protein CAVTGGSYEQYF. The V gene is TRBV30, the J gene TRBJ2-7; 9 nucleotides agree with TRBD1. This CDR3 is built from 12 residues. Germline V gene lookup returns CDR1 GTSNPN and CDR2 SVGIG (reference sequence). The ends lost 8 bases at V and 3 bases at J; junction bases unmatched: 5.

V and J are TRBV5-1 and TRBJ1-2; perhaps TRBD1 as D (6 bases). CDR3 length: 13 residues. The germline V gene encodes CDR1 SGHRS and CDR2 YFSETQ. V gave up 1 base and J gave up 6 bases, with 10 bases separating them. CDR3 nucleotide sequence: TGCGCCAGCAGCTTGCCAGGGGCGGATGGCTACACCTTC. This translates into CASSLPGADGYTF.

J is TRBJ2-4 and V is TRBV6-1; D might be TRBD1 (6 bases). Trimming took off 2 bases at V and 11 bases at J, with 13 bases between the two ends. The length of the CDR3 is 13 residues. Germline V gene data show CDR1 as MNHNS and CDR2 as SASEGT. The CDR3 nucleotides read TGTGCCAGCAGTGAATCCAGAGACAGGCTTCAGTACTTC. This encodes CASSESRDRLQYF.

This clone showed up just a few times. The chain recombines TRBV14 with TRBJ1-1; no reliable D call. Germline V gives CDR1 SGHDN, CDR2 FVKESK. The length of the CDR3 is 13 residues. The V end lost 0 bases, the J end lost 6 bases, and 8 bases lay between the germline ends. The CDR3 spells CASSQDLRSEAFF. Written as DNA, the CDR3 is TGTGCCAGCAGCCAAGATCTACGCTCTGAAGCTTTCTTT.

The gene calls are TRBV19 and TRBJ1-2; D not certain. Per the germline V gene, CDR1 is LNHDA and CDR2 is SQIVND (reference sequence). The CDR3 runs 17 residues. Trimming cost V 7 bases and J 4 bases, with 25 bases left between them. The CDR3 region has the DNA TGTGCCAGTACCCCCTCGGCCCGGGCCTACGGGCTCTATGGCTACACCTTC. Protein product: CASTPSARAYGLYGYTF.

The V call is TRBV28, the J call TRBJ2-1; 7 nucleotides agree with TRBD2. The CDR3 consists of 16 residues. J lost 5 bases, V lost 2 bases, and 9 bases had no gene match. In germline, CDR1 is MDHEN, CDR2 SYDVKM. DNA for the CDR3: TGTGCCAGCAGTTTAGCAGGGAGGGCCCACAACAATGAGCAGTTCTTC. Protein: CASSLAGRAHNNEQFF.